The rows below give T cell receptor beta chains drawn from one sample of a study of cytomegalovirus exposure and HLA in healthy donors. Repertoires were generated with immunoSEQ multiplex PCR, while TCRdb's copy carries only in-frame clones and drops some. The sample shows about 120,000 clones, 75% to 90% of them seen only once. The sample consisted of PBMCs. The receptors shown here come from a man aged 45-60 years in good health and CMV-seronegative. The CDR3 runs from the conserved cysteine through the conserved F or W.

TRBV5-1 CASSLAAGSDYGYTF
TRBV7-7 CASSLGTGLTYEQYF
TRBV10-3 CAISELGGAQTGELFF
TRBV29-1 CSVAGGAGTDTQYF
TRBV2 CASSVEGTGNTEAFF
TRBV4-3 CASSPGLAGTYEQYF
TRBV7-8 CASSLGTGVNEQFF
TRBV28 CASSFVPQENSPLHF
TRBV7-2 CASSLLARLPPKEQFF
TRBV12-1 CASSFIGQKETQYF
TRBV19 CASSFTSGITDTQYF
TRBV15 CATSRDRGIHEQYF
TRBV6-5 CASSYLREGGGYTF
TRBV5-6 CASSSTGAIAGELFF
TRBV10-1 CASSERRVRYGYTF
TRBV10-3 CAISDPDRTSGYGYTF
TRBV4-1 CASSHQVSETQYF
TRBV10-3 CAISVGGETQYF
TRBV7-8 CASSYSGQGGYEQYF
TRBV7-9 CASSLALGMRNEQFF
TRBV25-1 CASTRHVNEKLFF
TRBV5-4 CASSLGGPRELFF
TRBV28 CASSFAGSTDTQYF
TRBV7-8 CASSLRTGTEKLFF
TRBV4-1 CASSQVLGKGAKNIQYF
TRBV11-2 CASSSGQTGPREQYF
TRBV25-1 CASSESGNQPQHF
TRBV2 CASSGQGGYTEAFF
TRBV5-4 CASSPGGGMEGNTIYF
TRBV20-1 CSGTVQETQYF
TRBV5-1 CASQALAGEETQYF
TRBV7-2 CASRVRVTSTDTQYF
TRBV4-1 CASSQEVAISGNTIYF
TRBV7-9 CASSSQTGPYEQYF
TRBV30 CACELTGALYEQYF
TRBV9 CASSHAGGTSGQCRYF
TRBV5-4 CASRPEPSQNEQFF
TRBV23-1 CATRDRLSYGYPF
TRBV2 CASRQGTEQFF
TRBV7-3 CASSPRAGQVINEQFF
TRBV19 CASSINQGRPDTQYF
TRBV6-1 CASSVGGYYEQYF
TRBV6-1 CASSEVHRGVNEKLFF